This is a list of T cell receptor beta chains from one sample in a study of identical twins. TCRdb analysed the 5' RACE reads with MiXCR anew, one entry per CDR3 protein. The sample holds about 890,000 distinct CDR3 sequences, roughly an eighth seen once. This sample was also put to use in a study of yellow fever vaccine responses in identical twins.

The sequenced sample was PBMCs. All receptors come from a woman under 30 in good health. Each CDR3 is given without its conserved first and last residue. Each record gives: V gene, CDR3 protein.

TRBV5-1,ASSEALGGGGEQY
TRBV7-2,ASSLRFGWDEAF
TRBV12-3/TRBV12-4,ASSLVLPNTGELF
TRBV6-1,ASRFRDTNQPQH
TRBV7-3,ASSLTGTEGEQF
TRBV15,ATSRDPGGLAGYNEQF
TRBV27,ASSLDRASSRYEQY
TRBV28,ASSNKGYGYT
TRBV2,ASSVTGGLGDTQY
TRBV24-1,ATSGLPGLAGGVSEQF
TRBV7-2,ASSFEGFEQY
TRBV14,ASSRGTGTANTEAF
TRBV20-1,SASGPPSYNEQF
TRBV25-1,ASSEYAETHNEQF
TRBV12-5,ASGPTWTGGNNEQF
TRBV19,ASRREGPQHNEQF
TRBV7-2,ASSPRDSQSGELF
TRBV10-3,AISTDRPSSYNEQF
TRBV6-2/TRBV6-3,ASSDGTSGETQY
TRBV27,ASRPSYEQY
TRBV6-5,ASSYSRIGDSGNTIY
TRBV20-1,SVGRGLVNEQF
TRBV6-5,ASNSGTGGEKLF
TRBV24-1,ATGDRSSYNEQF
TRBV25-1,ASSGLLGWLSEQY
TRBV6-5,ASSYSGRMNTEAF
TRBV7-3,ASSSGLAGPYNEQF
TRBV28,ASSLMESQHQH
TRBV27,ASKRQGTLDEQY
TRBV2,ASKEVANTEAF
TRBV9,ASSVDGSNNEQF
TRBV19,ASSVISGDGYT
TRBV5-1,ASSPWNSNEKLF
TRBV10-2,ASSRGQLNNEQF
TRBV5-1,ASSLLGGMYQETQY
TRBV25-1,ASRPKGGSGANVLT
TRBV5-5,ASSLPTTNEKLF
TRBV20-1,SARGSGLGTGELF
TRBV12-3/TRBV12-4,ASSFRDRATYNEQF
TRBV7-9,ASSLAVLAPSGEQF
TRBV4-2,ASSQVGSKNTEAF
TRBV18,ASSPGETSSYEQY
TRBV6-1,ASSTPRAGGLVKLF
TRBV10-3,AISPGQQDTGELF